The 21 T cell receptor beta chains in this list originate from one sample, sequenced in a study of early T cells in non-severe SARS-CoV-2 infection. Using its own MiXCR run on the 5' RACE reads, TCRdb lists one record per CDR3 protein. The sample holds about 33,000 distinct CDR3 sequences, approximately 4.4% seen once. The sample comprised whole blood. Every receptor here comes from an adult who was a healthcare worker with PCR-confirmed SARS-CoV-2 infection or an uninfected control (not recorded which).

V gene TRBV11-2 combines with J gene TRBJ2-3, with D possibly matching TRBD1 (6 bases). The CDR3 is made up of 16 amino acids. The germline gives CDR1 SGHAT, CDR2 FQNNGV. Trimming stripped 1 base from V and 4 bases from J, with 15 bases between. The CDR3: CASSLGAWTEPDTQYF. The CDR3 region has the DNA TGTGCCAGCAGCTTAGGGGCCTGGACAGAACCAGATACGCAGTATTTT.

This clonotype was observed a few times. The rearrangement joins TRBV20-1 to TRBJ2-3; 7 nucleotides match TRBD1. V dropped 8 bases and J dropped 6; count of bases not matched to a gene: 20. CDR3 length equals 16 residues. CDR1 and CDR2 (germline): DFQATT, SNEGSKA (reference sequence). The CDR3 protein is CSTLQSTGSRSDTQYF. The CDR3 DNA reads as TGCAGTACCCTACAATCGACAGGGAGTAGGTCGGATACGCAGTATTTT.

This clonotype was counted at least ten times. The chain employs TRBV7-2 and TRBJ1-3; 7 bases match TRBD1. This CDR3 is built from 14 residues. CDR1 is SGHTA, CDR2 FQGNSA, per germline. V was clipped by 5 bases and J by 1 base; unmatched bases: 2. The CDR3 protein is CASSPTGSGNTIYF. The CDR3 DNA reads TGTGCCAGCAGCCCGACAGGGTCTGGAAACACCATATATTTT.

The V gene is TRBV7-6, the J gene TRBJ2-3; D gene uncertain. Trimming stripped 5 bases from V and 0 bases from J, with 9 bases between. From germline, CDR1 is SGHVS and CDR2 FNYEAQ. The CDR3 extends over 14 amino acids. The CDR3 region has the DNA TGTGCCAGCAGCCTCGACCATAGCACAGATACGCAGTATTTT. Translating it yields CASSLDHSTDTQYF. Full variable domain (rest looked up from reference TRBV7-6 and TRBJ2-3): GAGVSQSPRYKVTKRGQDVALRCDPISGHVSLYWYRQALGQGPEFLTYFNYEAQQDKSGLPNDRFSAERPEGSISTLTIQRTEQRDSAMYRCASSLDHSTDTQYFGPGTRLTVL.

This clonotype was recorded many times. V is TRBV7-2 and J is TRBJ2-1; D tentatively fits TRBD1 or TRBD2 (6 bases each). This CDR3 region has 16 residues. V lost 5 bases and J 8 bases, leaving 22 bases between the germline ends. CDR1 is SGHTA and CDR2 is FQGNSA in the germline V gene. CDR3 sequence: CASSPGGGFDAHEQFF. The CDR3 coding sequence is TGTGCCAGCAGCCCTGGAGGGGGTTTTGACGCACATGAGCAGTTCTTC.

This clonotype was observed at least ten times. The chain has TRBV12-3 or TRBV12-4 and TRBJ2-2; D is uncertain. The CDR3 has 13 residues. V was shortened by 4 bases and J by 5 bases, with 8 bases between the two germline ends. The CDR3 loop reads CASSSTLTGELFF. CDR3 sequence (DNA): TGTGCCAGCAGTTCCACGTTAACCGGGGAGCTGTTTTTT.

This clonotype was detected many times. CDR3 amino acids: CASSYFFGGTPNTEAFF. The CDR3 bases are TGTGCCAGCAGTTATTTTTTTGGCGGGACACCAAACACTGAAGCTTTCTTT. This chain joins TRBV6-2 or TRBV6-3 and TRBJ1-1; possible D gene TRBD1, 6 bases. Trimming removed 3 bases from V and 2 bases from J, with 19 bases in between. Germline CDR1 is MNHEY and CDR2 is SVGEGT. The CDR3 loop spans 17 amino acids.

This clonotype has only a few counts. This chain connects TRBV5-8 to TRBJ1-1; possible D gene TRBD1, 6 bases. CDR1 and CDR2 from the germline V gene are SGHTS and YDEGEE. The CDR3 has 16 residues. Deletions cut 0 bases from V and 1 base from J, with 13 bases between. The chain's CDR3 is CASSLGRRGKNTEAFF. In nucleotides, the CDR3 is TGTGCCAGCAGCTTGGGTCGCAGGGGAAAGAACACTGAAGCTTTCTTT.

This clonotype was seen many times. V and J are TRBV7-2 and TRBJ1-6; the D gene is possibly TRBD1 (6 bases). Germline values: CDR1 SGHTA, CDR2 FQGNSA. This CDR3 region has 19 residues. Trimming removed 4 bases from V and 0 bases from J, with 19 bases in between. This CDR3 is CASSSSLDSSSSYNSPLHF. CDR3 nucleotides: TGTGCCAGCAGCTCCTCCTTGGACAGCTCGAGCTCCTATAATTCACCCCTCCACTTT.

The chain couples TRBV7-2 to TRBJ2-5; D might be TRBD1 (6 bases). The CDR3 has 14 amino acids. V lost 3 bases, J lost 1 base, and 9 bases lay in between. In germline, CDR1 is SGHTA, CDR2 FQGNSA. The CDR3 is CASSLMTGQETQYF. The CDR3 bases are TGTGCCAGCAGCTTGATGACAGGCCAAGAGACCCAGTACTTC.

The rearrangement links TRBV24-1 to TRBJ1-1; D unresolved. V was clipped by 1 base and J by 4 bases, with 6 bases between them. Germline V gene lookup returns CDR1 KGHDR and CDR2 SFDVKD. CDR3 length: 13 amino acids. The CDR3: CATSDFSGTEAFF. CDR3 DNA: TGTGCCACCAGTGATTTCAGCGGCACTGAAGCTTTCTTT.

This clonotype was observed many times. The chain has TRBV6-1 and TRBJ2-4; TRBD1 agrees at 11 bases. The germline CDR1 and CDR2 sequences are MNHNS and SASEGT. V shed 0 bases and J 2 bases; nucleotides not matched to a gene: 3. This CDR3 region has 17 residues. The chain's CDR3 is CASSEAGTGGTKNIQYF. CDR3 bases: TGTGCCAGCAGTGAAGCGGGGACAGGGGGTACCAAAAACATTCAGTACTTC.

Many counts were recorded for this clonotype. The CDR3 DNA reads as TGTGCCATCGCCGGGACAGACTCCTACGAGCAGTACTTC. It encodes CAIAGTDSYEQYF. This sequence joins TRBV10-3 and TRBJ2-7; 7 nucleotides match TRBD1. With 8 bases clipped from V and 0 bases from J, the junction kept 4 bases outside the gene matches. This CDR3 is 13 amino acids long. CDR1 is ENHRY and CDR2 is SYGVKD in the germline V gene.

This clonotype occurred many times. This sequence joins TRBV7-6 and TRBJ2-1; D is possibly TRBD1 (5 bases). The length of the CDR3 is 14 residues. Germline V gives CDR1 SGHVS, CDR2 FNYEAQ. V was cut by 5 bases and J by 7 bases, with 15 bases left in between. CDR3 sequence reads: CASSPEDTSNEQFF. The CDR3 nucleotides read TGTGCCAGCAGCCCCGAGGACACCTCGAATGAGCAGTTCTTC.

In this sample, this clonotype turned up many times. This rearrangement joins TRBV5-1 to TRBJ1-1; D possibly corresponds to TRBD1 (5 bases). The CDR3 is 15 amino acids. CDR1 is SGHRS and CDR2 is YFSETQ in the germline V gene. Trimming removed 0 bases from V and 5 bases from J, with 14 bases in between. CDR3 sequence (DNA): TGCGCCAGCAGCTTGGCCTCTCAGGGAAGGACTGAAGCTTTCTTT. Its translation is CASSLASQGRTEAFF.

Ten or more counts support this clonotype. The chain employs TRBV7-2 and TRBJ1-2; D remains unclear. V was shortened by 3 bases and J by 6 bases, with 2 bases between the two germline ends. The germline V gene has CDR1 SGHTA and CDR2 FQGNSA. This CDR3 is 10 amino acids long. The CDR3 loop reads CASSFDGYTF. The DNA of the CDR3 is TGTGCCAGCAGCTTTGATGGCTACACCTTC. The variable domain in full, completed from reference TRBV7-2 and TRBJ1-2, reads GAGVSQSPSNKVTEKGKDVELRCDPISGHTALYWYRQSLGQGLEFLIYFQGNSAPDKSGLPSDRFSAERTGGSVSTLTIQRTQQEDSAVYLCASSFDGYTFGSGTRLTVV.

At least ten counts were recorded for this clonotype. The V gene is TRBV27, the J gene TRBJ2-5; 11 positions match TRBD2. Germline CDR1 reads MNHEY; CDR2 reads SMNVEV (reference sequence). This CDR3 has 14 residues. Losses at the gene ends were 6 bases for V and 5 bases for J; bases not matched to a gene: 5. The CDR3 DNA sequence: TGTGCCAGCAGGGGACTAGCGGCTACGGAGACCCAGTACTTC. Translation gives CASRGLAATETQYF.

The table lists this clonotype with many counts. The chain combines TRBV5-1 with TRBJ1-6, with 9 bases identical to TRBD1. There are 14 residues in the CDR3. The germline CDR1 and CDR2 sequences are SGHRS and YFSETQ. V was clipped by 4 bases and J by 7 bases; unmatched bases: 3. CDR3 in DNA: TGCGCCAGCAGCCCGGGACAGGGAAATTCACCCCTCCACTTT. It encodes CASSPGQGNSPLHF.

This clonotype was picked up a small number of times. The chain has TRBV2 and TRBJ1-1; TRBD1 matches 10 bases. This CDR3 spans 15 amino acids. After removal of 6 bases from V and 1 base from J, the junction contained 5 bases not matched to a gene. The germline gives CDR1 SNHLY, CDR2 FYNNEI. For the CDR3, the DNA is TGTGCCAGCAGAGGACAGGGGGTAGGGAACACTGAAGCTTTCTTT. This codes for CASRGQGVGNTEAFF.

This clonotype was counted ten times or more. The CDR3 DNA follows: TGTGCCAGCAGCTCCACCCCCGGGACAGCGCAAGAGACCCAGTACTTC. It yields the protein CASSSTPGTAQETQYF. The gene calls are TRBV7-6 and TRBJ2-5; 7 bases match TRBD1. V shed 4 bases, J shed 2 bases, and the junction held 10 bases outside the gene matches. The CDR3 is 16 residues long. Germline V gives CDR1 SGHVS, CDR2 FNYEAQ.

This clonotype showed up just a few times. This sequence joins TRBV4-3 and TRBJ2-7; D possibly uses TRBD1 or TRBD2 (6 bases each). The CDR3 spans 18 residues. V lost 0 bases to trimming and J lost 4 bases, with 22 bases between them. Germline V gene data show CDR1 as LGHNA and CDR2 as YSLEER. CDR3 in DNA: TGCGCCAGCAGCCAAGACCCGCCTAGGCAGGGGAGGAGGTACGAGCAGTACTTC. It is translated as CASSQDPPRQGRRYEQYF.